This section outlines one TCR beta chain sequence together with its context. Its antigen remains unidentified. These data come from a study of CD8 T cells in ankylosing spondylitis. Study-level findings and limits: Seemingly characteristic of ankylosing spondylitis blood was a TCR beta motif consisting of roughly 8 highly homologous variants. Disease-linked clones were reportedly significantly enriched in matched ankylosing spondylitis synovial fluid.

Via MiXCR, TCRdb re-called the 5' RACE reads, giving one row per CDR3 protein. Among a few hundred thousand distinct CDR3 sequences listed, about 13% were seen once. V was pared by 4 bases and J by 8 bases, with 17 bases between. CDR1 and CDR2 from the germline V gene are SGHDT and YYEEEE. The length of the CDR3 is 14 residues. The chain employs TRBV5-6 and TRBJ2-3; D unresolved. The source is a male donor with ankylosing spondylitis. The specimen sequenced was blood, either unsorted or a sorted T cell fraction (not recorded which). CDR3 loop: CASSDQIEPGTQYF. CDR3 coding DNA: TGTGCCAGCAGCGACCAGATCGAGCCGGGTACGCAGTATTTT.